The rows below give T cell receptor beta chains drawn from one sample of a study of blood T cell repertoires in COVID-19. Measured with immunoSEQ multiplex PCR; TCRdb has only the in-frame clones, and not every one. The sample includes tens of thousands of clones, roughly four fifths of them seen just once. Sample: peripheral blood. The receptors were sampled from a woman between 55 and 75 years old with acute or convalescent COVID-19. The CDR3 runs from the conserved cysteine through the conserved F or W. D genes are given only for firm matches. Rows give clone size only sometimes, using once, few, many, or a class for an expanded clone.

v_gene	len	abundance	d_gene	j_gene	CDR3nt	CDR3aa
TRBV7-3	16	once	TRBD2	TRBJ2-3	TGTGCCAGCGCCCCCTTGGGCGGGGGGGGTGTGGATACGCAGTATTTT	CASAPLGGGGVDTQYF
TRBV11-2	13	few	TRBD1	TRBJ1-5	TGTGCCAGCAGCGCGGGACAGATACAGCCCCAGCATTTT	CASSAGQIQPQHF
TRBV3-1/TRBV3-2	12	few	-	TRBJ1-2	TGTGCCAGCAGCATCCGGGACTATGGCTACACCTTC	CASSIRDYGYTF
TRBV12-5	14	-	-	TRBJ1-4	TGTGCTAGTGGTTTGGGGACAGTAAATGAAAAACTGTTTTTT	CASGLGTVNEKLFF
TRBV6-5	13	few	TRBD1	TRBJ1-1	TGTGCCAGTAAACAGGGGTCTTTGGGTGAAGCTTTCTTT	CASKQGSLGEAFF
TRBV24-1	16	-	-	TRBJ2-3	TGTGCCACCAGTGATTCGGGGGGCACGGGGGCAGATACGCAGTATTTT	CATSDSGGTGADTQYF
TRBV3-1/TRBV3-2	14	-	-	TRBJ2-5	TGTGCCAGCAGCCAAGAACCCCTCGGGGAGACCCAGTACTTC	CASSQEPLGETQYF
TRBV4-2	15	-	TRBD1	TRBJ2-7	TGTGCCAGCAGCCAAGGACAGGGTGGCTCCTACGAGCAGTACTTC	CASSQGQGGSYEQYF
TRBV18	15	-	-	TRBJ1-1	TGTGCCAGCTCACCTCAACAGGGTGGGGGCACTGAAGCTTTCTTT	CASSPQQGGGTEAFF
TRBV20-1	11	-	-	TRBJ1-4	TGCAGTGCTAGTCGGGGGGAAAAACTGTTTTTT	CSASRGEKLFF
TRBV9	14	-	TRBD2	TRBJ2-6	TGTGCCAGCTCCTCGCGGGGGGACTCCAACGTCCTGACTTTC	CASSSRGDSNVLTF
TRBV3-1/TRBV3-2	13	-	-	TRBJ2-3	TGTGCCAGCAGCCAGATCGTACAGGAGACGCAGTATTTT	CASSQIVQETQYF
TRBV29-1	12	-	-	TRBJ2-3	TGCAGCGTTGAGCGGGGCACAGATACGCAGTATTTT	CSVERGTDTQYF
TRBV6-5	15	-	TRBD2	TRBJ2-7	TGTGCCAGCAGAAGTGGGGCTAGCGGGATATTTGGGCAGTACTTC	CASRSGASGIFGQYF
TRBV6-6	16	-	TRBD1	TRBJ2-5	TGTGCCAGCAGTTACTTATCCGGGACAGGTCAAGAGACCCAGTACTTC	CASSYLSGTGQETQYF
TRBV27	17	-	TRBD2	TRBJ2-1	TGTGCCAGCAGTTTACTGACTAGCGGGAGTGGCTACAATGAGCAGTTCTTC	CASSLLTSGSGYNEQFF
TRBV29-1	14	-	-	TRBJ1-2	TGCAGCGTTGAACCCGCAGGGGACGGCTATGGCTACACCTTC	CSVEPAGDGYGYTF
TRBV5-8	16	-	TRBD1	TRBJ2-5	TGTGCCAGCAGCTTGGGGGTAGACAGGGGCCAAGAGACCCAGTACTTC	CASSLGVDRGQETQYF
TRBV20-1	14	-	-	TRBJ1-1	TGCAGTGCTAGTTCACAGAACATGAACACTGAAGCTTTCTTT	CSASSQNMNTEAFF
TRBV9	12	-	-	TRBJ2-1	TGTGCCAGCAGCGGGGACAACAATGAGCAGTTCTTC	CASSGDNNEQFF
TRBV4-1	15	few	-	TRBJ1-5	TGCGCCAGCAGCCAGGGTGACACTAGCAATCAGCCCCAGCATTTT	CASSQGDTSNQPQHF
TRBV11-2	16	few	TRBD1	TRBJ1-2	TGTGCCAGCAGCTTAGATGGGGGGACAGGGGTCTATGGCTACACCTTC	CASSLDGGTGVYGYTF
TRBV2	15	-	TRBD1	TRBJ1-4	TGTGCCAGCAGCGGACAGGGTAGAACTAATGAAAAACTGTTTTTT	CASSGQGRTNEKLFF
TRBV29-1	14	-	-	TRBJ2-3	TGCAGCGTTGATCCAGCGGCCAGCACAGATACGCAGTATTTT	CSVDPAASTDTQYF
TRBV6-5	16	medium-sized	-	TRBJ2-1	TGTGCCAGCAGTTACTCGGTCATCGCGGGTCACAATGAGCAGTTCTTC	CASSYSVIAGHNEQFF